Listed below are T cell receptor beta chains from one sample, sequenced in a study of monozygotic twins with inflammatory bowel disease. TCRdb reprocessed the 5' RACE reads; each CDR3 protein has one entry and no DNA is given. Recorded for this sample: approximately 400,000 distinct CDR3 sequences. The sample was blood. The receptors stem from a human donor with ulcerative colitis or Crohn's disease, or a healthy co-twin of an affected twin (not recorded which). The CDR3 runs from the conserved cysteine through the conserved F or W.

j_call,v_call,cdr3_aa
TRBJ2-5,TRBV6-1,CASKLDRGIETQYF
TRBJ2-5,TRBV13,CASSIAPSGRGRETQYF
TRBJ2-1,TRBV15,CATSRDLGQGDGNEQFF
TRBJ2-1,TRBV5-1,CASSFQGQGNEQFF
TRBJ2-7,TRBV7-2,CASSWGVTTAQYF
TRBJ2-1,TRBV7-2,CASSLGLGGGRRKFF
TRBJ1-3,TRBV7-2,CASSLTPRLSSIYF
TRBJ2-4,TRBV28,CASSSTGTGRNIQYF
TRBJ2-3,TRBV2,CASSETRADTQYF
TRBJ2-1,TRBV5-1,CASSLEGGHYNEQFF
TRBJ2-7,TRBV25-1,CASSPREGRNYEQYF
TRBJ1-1,TRBV23-1,CASSLFVGHPATEAFF
TRBJ1-3,TRBV12-3/TRBV12-4,CASSLWTGTGNTIYF
TRBJ1-2,TRBV5-4,CASSPRTGSDYGYTF
TRBJ2-7,TRBV9,CASSVATDSSYEQYF
TRBJ2-7,TRBV10-3,CAIRTGSYEQYF
TRBJ2-1,TRBV7-9,CASTGTGPYNEQFF
TRBJ1-1,TRBV27,CASSPQGGTGTEAFF
TRBJ2-3,TRBV7-9,CVSLSLAGVTTDTQYF
TRBJ1-2,TRBV12-3/TRBV12-4,CASSPPGQRIYTF
TRBJ1-6,TRBV7-9,CASSLSEGSLYNSPLHF
TRBJ1-2,TRBV7-2,CASSSLDHGYTF
TRBJ2-7,TRBV20-1,CSASASGGIISYEQYF
TRBJ1-1,TRBV30,CACKGQNTEAFF
TRBJ2-7,TRBV7-2,CASSLGGALAYEQYF
TRBJ1-2,TRBV2,CASSEGFWDYGYTF
TRBJ1-2,TRBV20-1,CSARARQGVVREYGYTF
TRBJ1-1,TRBV18,CASSLFGSDEAFF
TRBJ1-6,TRBV3-1,CASSPLPASGGNNSPLHF
TRBJ2-6,TRBV2,CASFAEGVFSEANVLTF
TRBJ2-7,TRBV24-1,CATSDRYNYEQYF
TRBJ2-1,TRBV20-1,CSARGLATNEQFF
TRBJ2-1,TRBV7-9,CASSLVSGTGNEQFF
TRBJ2-1,TRBV12-3/TRBV12-4,CASGGGQNYNEQFF
TRBJ1-2,TRBV4-3,CASSRGGDSYGYTF
TRBJ2-2,TRBV6-1,CASRIVGRGELFF
TRBJ1-3,TRBV15,CATTFGGLGNTIYF
TRBJ2-1,TRBV7-8,CASSLGAGNEQFF
TRBJ1-1,TRBV12-3/TRBV12-4,CASSLAAAYEAFF
TRBJ2-5,TRBV5-1,CASSGTSGGAVETQYF
TRBJ2-3,TRBV24-1,CATRGGGGLAGAGTDTQYF
TRBJ1-5,TRBV12-3/TRBV12-4,CASSLGGQGGNQPQHF
TRBJ2-3,TRBV5-1,CASNGVSTDTQYF
TRBJ1-1,TRBV28,CASWTGTEAFF
TRBJ2-7,TRBV6-6,CASSYMSAEQYF
TRBJ2-2,TRBV9,CASSVATGQGANTGELFF
TRBJ1-1,TRBV20-1,CSARAGRAEAFF
TRBJ1-1,TRBV12-3/TRBV12-4,CASSPNQGGATEAFF
TRBJ2-7,TRBV4-2,CASSPPGLASEQYF
TRBJ1-2,TRBV6-5,CASSYSWLAGYTF
TRBJ2-1,TRBV5-1,CASSLLAGENEQFF
TRBJ1-4,TRBV7-6,CASSPQGVENEKLFF
TRBJ2-3,TRBV7-3,CASSPGLDRTDTQYF
TRBJ1-1,TRBV4-2,CASSQEGMGRNTEAFF
TRBJ2-3,TRBV29-1,CSVEDQDAYITDTQYF
TRBJ2-7,TRBV18,CASSPGTSGGEYF
TRBJ2-6,TRBV9,CASSVVGSGANVLTF